Listed below are T cell receptor beta chains from one sample, sequenced in a study of CD8 T cells in ankylosing spondylitis. TCRdb reprocessed the 5' RACE reads via MiXCR and lists one record per CDR3 protein. The sample lists a few hundred thousand distinct CDR3 sequences, 20% to 25% occurring once. Specimen: blood, either unsorted or a sorted T cell fraction (not recorded which). The receptors derive from a male donor with ankylosing spondylitis. Both conserved end residues are part of each CDR3. Fields, in order: J gene, clone size, D gene, V gene, CDR3 protein, CDR3 DNA. A D gene is named only where the DNA matches it firmly. Not every row has a clone size; where given, it reads once, few, many or a size class.

TRBJ2-7 | many | TRBD1 | TRBV6-2/TRBV6-3 | CASSDPGQGSYEQYF | TGTGCCAGCAGTGATCCGGGACAGGGTTCCTACGAGCAGTACTTC
TRBJ2-7 | . | . | TRBV21-1 | CASKRIGRSYEQYF | TGTGCCAGCAAGAGAATAGGGCGCTCCTACGAGCAGTACTTC
TRBJ2-1 | few | . | TRBV24-1 | CATSDGPSVGEQFF | TGTGCCACCAGTGATGGGCCTTCCGTGGGTGAGCAGTTCTTC
TRBJ2-2 | . | . | TRBV6-5 | CASSYSLSVGELFF | TGTGCCAGCAGTTACTCGTTGAGTGTCGGGGAGCTGTTTTTT
TRBJ2-1 | few | TRBD2 | TRBV9 | CASRGAGGINEQFF | TGTGCCAGCCGGGGAGCGGGAGGAATCAATGAGCAGTTCTTC
TRBJ2-7 | . | TRBD1 | TRBV29-1 | CSAGQGGRYEQYF | TGCAGCGCCGGACAGGGGGGAAGGTACGAGCAGTACTTC
TRBJ1-3 | . | . | TRBV9 | CASSVGQTGNTIYF | TGTGCCAGCAGCGTAGGGCAGACTGGAAACACCATATATTTT
TRBJ2-3 | few | TRBD1 | TRBV28 | CASSDRGSRTPIVDDTQYF | TGTGCCAGCAGTGACAGGGGGTCCCGAACACCCATTGTTGACGATACGCAGTATTTT
TRBJ2-1 | . | TRBD2 | TRBV14 | CASSQVLAERMNQFF | TGTGCCAGCAGCCAAGTACTAGCGGAACGAATGAATCAGTTCTTC
TRBJ2-1 | many | . | TRBV28 | CASSWALSGYNEQFF | TGTGCCAGCAGTTGGGCGCTAAGTGGGTACAATGAGCAGTTCTTC
TRBJ2-5 | many | TRBD1 | TRBV20-1 | CSARQGFIETQYF | TGCAGTGCCCGACAGGGATTCATCGAGACCCAGTACTTC
TRBJ2-5 | . | . | TRBV3-1 | CASSQEFGETQYF | TGTGCCAGCAGCCAAGAATTCGGGGAGACCCAGTACTTC
TRBJ2-6 | . | TRBD1 | TRBV5-3 | CASSPGQGVSGANVLTF | TGTGCCAGCAGCCCGGGACAGGGGGTCTCTGGGGCCAACGTCCTGACTTTC
TRBJ1-4 | . | . | TRBV4-1 | CASRSEKLFF | TGCGCCAGCCGGAGTGAAAAACTGTTTTTT
TRBJ1-1 | few | . | TRBV9 | CASSDPDSGLMNTEAFF | TGTGCCAGCAGCGACCCCGATAGTGGACTGATGAACACTGAAGCTTTCTTT
TRBJ2-5 | few | TRBD1 | TRBV7-8 | CASSKVVTGREETQYF | TGTGCCAGCAGCAAAGTGGTGACAGGGCGGGAAGAGACCCAGTACTTC
TRBJ2-7 | few | . | TRBV5-1 | CASSLGTVASPSSYEQYF | TGCGCCAGCAGCTTGGGGACCGTTGCATCCCCTAGCTCCTACGAGCAGTACTTC
TRBJ2-1 | . | TRBD2 | TRBV12-3/TRBV12-4 | CASSILPLGSGSVYNEQFF | TGTGCCAGCAGCATTCTACCCCTGGGTAGCGGGAGTGTCTACAATGAGCAGTTCTTC
TRBJ1-3 | . | . | TRBV12-3/TRBV12-4 | CASSWTAGNTIYF | TGTGCCAGCAGTTGGACAGCTGGAAACACCATATATTTT
TRBJ2-3 | . | . | TRBV5-1 | CASSHRSRDTQYF | TGCGCCAGCAGCCACAGGTCTAGAGATACGCAGTATTTT
TRBJ2-7 | many | TRBD2 | TRBV7-2 | CASSALAGTYEQYF | TGTGCCAGCAGCGCCCTAGCGGGTACCTACGAGCAGTACTTC
TRBJ1-5 | many | TRBD1 | TRBV5-1 | CASSLETGGQQPQHF | TGCGCCAGCAGCTTGGAGACAGGGGGACAGCAGCCCCAGCATTTT
TRBJ2-3 | few | . | TRBV18 | CASSSRTPAGPDTQYF | TGTGCCAGCTCATCTCGGACCCCGGCCGGTCCAGATACGCAGTATTTT
TRBJ2-3 | . | TRBD2 | TRBV27 | CASSRGVDTQYF | TGTGCCAGCAGCCGGGGGGTAGATACGCAGTATTTT
TRBJ2-2 | few | . | TRBV24-1 | CATSFPQVGTGELFF | TGTGCCACCAGTTTCCCCCAGGTTGGGACCGGGGAGCTGTTTTTT
TRBJ2-5 | . | . | TRBV10-3 | CAISDPQETQYF | TGTGCCATCAGTGATCCCCAAGAGACCCAGTACTTC
TRBJ2-2 | . | . | TRBV5-8 | CASSLGRYANTGELFF | TGTGCCAGCAGCTTGGGACGTTACGCGAACACCGGGGAGCTGTTTTTT
TRBJ2-5 | . | . | TRBV9 | CASSVVPGAGETQYF | TGTGCCAGCAGCGTAGTTCCGGGAGCAGGGGAGACCCAGTACTTC
TRBJ2-7 | many | . | TRBV27 | CASSSFGIAAFYEQYF | TGTGCCAGCAGTTCCTTTGGGATAGCGGCATTTTACGAGCAGTACTTC